One sample yielded the 9 T cell receptor beta chains listed below, sequenced in a study of OX40 agonist ivuxolimab in advanced cancers. The assay was immunoSEQ multiplex PCR, and TCRdb's table has in-frame clones only and misses some. The sample includes about 82,000 clones, 85% to 90% of them seen just once. The specimen comprised CD4+ or CD8+ T cells sorted from blood, sampled in a trial of the OX40 agonist ivuxolimab. The receptors stem from an adult with an advanced solid tumor such as melanoma, head and neck, liver or kidney cancer.

The V gene is TRBV6-4, the J gene TRBJ2-3; no definite D call. Between the trimmed V and J ends, which lost 3 bases and 0 bases, there was a span of 10 bases. The CDR3 length is 15 residues. CDR1 is MRHNA, CDR2 SNTAGT, per germline. The CDR3 bases are TGTGCCAGCAGTGAGTGGGCAATGAGCACAGATACGCAGTATTTT. Translated, it gives CASSEWAMSTDTQYF.

This CDR3 is CASSVQSESHEQFF. As DNA, the CDR3 is TGTGCCAGCAGTGTTCAATCTGAGTCCCATGAGCAGTTCTTC. The rearrangement links TRBV6-4 to TRBJ2-1; D is undetermined. V lost 4 bases and J lost 8, with 15 bases in between. Germline loops: CDR1 MRHNA, CDR2 SNTAGT. The CDR3 is 14 residues long.

The genes are TRBV6-1 and TRBJ2-5; TRBD1 matches 9 bases. V dropped 7 bases and J dropped 1; count of bases not matched to a gene: 4. This CDR3 has 14 amino acids. The germline V gene encodes CDR1 MNHNS and CDR2 SASEGT. CDR3 DNA: TGTGCCAGCAATTTACAGGGGGCCCAAGAGACCCAGTACTTC. Amino acids: CASNLQGAQETQYF.

The chain combines TRBV6-1 with TRBJ2-7; 7 positions agree with TRBD1. CDR3 length: 14 residues. Germline loops: CDR1 MNHNS, CDR2 SASEGT. V shed 7 bases and J 1 base; nucleotides not matched to a gene: 7. The CDR3 region has the DNA TGTGCCAGCAAAACCACAGGGGAATCCTACGAGCAGTACTTC. Protein product: CASKTTGESYEQYF.

The chain carries TRBV6-5 and TRBJ2-7; 9 positions match TRBD2. V shed 6 bases, J shed 3 bases, and the junction held 6 bases outside the gene matches. Germline CDR1 MNHEY, CDR2 SVGAGI. The CDR3 contains 14 residues. The CDR3: CASSRSSGDYEQYF. The CDR3 region has the DNA TGTGCCAGCAGCAGATCTAGCGGGGACTACGAGCAGTACTTC.

The V gene is TRBV5-4, the J gene TRBJ2-1; 7 bases are a match to TRBD1. With 4 bases clipped from V and 1 base from J, the junction kept 8 bases outside the gene matches. Germline V gives CDR1 SGHNT, CDR2 YYREEE (reference sequence). The CDR3 consists of 16 residues. The CDR3 here is CASSKDRDSSYNEQFF. The CDR3 coding sequence is TGTGCCAGCAGCAAAGACAGGGATTCGTCCTACAATGAGCAGTTCTTC.

The chain carries TRBV9 and TRBJ1-5, with a weak D call TRBD1 (5 bases). The germline V and J ends were trimmed by 0 bases and 4 bases, with 11 bases remaining between them. The CDR3 sequence is 15 residues long. Germline V gene lookup returns CDR1 SGDLS and CDR2 YYNGEE. The CDR3 loop is CASSVGGGGNQPQHF. The DNA of the CDR3 is TGTGCCAGCAGCGTAGGCGGGGGGGGAAATCAGCCCCAGCATTTT.

This clone was detected only once. The V call is TRBV9, the J call TRBJ2-7, with D possibly TRBD2 on 6 matching bases. The germline V gene encodes CDR1 SGDLS and CDR2 YYNGEE. Trimming shortened V by 0 bases and J by 5 bases, and 12 bases separated the two germline ends. The CDR3 sequence is 14 residues long. CDR3 nucleotide sequence: TGTGCCAGCAGCGTAGTCCCCCGGGGGAACGAGCAGTACTTC. Encoded protein: CASSVVPRGNEQYF.

This chain joins TRBV5-4 and TRBJ2-2, with 7 nucleotides matching TRBD2. The CDR3 has 17 residues. Unmatched junction bases numbered 16, after V lost 4 bases and J lost 7 bases. The germline V gene has CDR1 SGHNT and CDR2 YYREEE (reference sequence). The CDR3 sequence: CASSPTLAGESGGELFF. The CDR3 DNA follows: TGTGCCAGCAGCCCTACCTTGGCGGGAGAGTCCGGCGGGGAGCTGTTTTTT.